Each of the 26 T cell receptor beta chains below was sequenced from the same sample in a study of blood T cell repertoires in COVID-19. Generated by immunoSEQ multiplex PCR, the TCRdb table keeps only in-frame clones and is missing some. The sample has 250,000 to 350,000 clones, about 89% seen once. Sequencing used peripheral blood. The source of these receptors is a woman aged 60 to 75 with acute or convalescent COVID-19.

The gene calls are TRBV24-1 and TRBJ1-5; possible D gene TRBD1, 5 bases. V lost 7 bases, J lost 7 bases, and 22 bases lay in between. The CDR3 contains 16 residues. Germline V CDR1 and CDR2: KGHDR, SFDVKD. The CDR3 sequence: CATSAGGTAMDQPQHF. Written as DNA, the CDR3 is TGTGCCACCAGCGCCGGAGGGACGGCAATGGACCAGCCCCAGCATTTT.

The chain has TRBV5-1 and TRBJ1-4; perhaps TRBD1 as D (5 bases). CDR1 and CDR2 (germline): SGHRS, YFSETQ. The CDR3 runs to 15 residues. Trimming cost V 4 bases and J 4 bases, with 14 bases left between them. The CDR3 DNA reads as TGCGCCAGCAGCGTATCGACAGCTGATAATGAAAAACTGTTTTTT. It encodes CASSVSTADNEKLFF. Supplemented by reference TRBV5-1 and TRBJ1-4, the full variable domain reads KAGVTQTPRYLIKTRGQQVTLSCSPISGHRSVSWYQQTPGQGLQFLFEYFSETQRNKGNFPGRFSGRQFSNSRSEMNVSTLELGDSALYLCASSVSTADNEKLFFGSGTQLSVL.

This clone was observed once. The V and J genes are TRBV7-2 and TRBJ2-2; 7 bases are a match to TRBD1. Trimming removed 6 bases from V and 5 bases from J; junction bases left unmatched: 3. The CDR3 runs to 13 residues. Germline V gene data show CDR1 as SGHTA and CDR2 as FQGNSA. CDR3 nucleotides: TGTGCCAGCAGTCGACAGGGAACCGGGGAGCTGTTTTTT. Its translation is CASSRQGTGELFF.

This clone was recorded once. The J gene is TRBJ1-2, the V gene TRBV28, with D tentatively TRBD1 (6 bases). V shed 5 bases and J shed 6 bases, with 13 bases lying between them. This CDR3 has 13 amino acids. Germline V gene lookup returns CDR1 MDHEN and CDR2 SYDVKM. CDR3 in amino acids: CASSRRGADGYTF. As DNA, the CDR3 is TGTGCCAGCAGTCGACGGGGGGCAGATGGCTACACCTTC.

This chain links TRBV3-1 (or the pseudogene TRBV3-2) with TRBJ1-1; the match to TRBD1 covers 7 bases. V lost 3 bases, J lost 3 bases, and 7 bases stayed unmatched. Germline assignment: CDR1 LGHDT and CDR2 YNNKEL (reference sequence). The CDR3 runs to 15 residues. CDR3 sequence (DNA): TGTGCCAGCAGCCAGCTTAACAGGGGAGACACTGAAGCTTTCTTT. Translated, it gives CASSQLNRGDTEAFF.

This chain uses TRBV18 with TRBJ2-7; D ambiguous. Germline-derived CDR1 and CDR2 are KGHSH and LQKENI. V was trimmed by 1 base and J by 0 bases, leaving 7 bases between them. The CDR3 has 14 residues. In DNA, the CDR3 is TGTGCCAGCTCACCACTTCCACACTCCTACGAGCAGTACTTC. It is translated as CASSPLPHSYEQYF.

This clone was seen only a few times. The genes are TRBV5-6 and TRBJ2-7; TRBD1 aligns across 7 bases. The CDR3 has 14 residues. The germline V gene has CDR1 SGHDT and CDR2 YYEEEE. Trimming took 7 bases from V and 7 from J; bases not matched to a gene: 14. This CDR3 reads CASGRQYRGGEQYF. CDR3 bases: TGTGCCAGCGGACGACAGTACAGGGGTGGGGAGCAGTACTTC.

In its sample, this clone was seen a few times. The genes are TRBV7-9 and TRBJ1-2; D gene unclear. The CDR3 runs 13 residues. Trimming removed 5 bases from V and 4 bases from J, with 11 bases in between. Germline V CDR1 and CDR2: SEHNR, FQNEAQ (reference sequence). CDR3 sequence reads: CASSPVQSYGYTF. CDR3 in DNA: TGTGCCAGCAGCCCGGTCCAAAGCTATGGCTACACCTTC.

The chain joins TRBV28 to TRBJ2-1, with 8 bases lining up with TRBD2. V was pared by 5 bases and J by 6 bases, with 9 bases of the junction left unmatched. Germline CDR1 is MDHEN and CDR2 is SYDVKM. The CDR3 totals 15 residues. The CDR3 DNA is TGTGCCAGCAGTCACCTTAGCGGGATCCGCAATGAGCAGTTCTTC. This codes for CASSHLSGIRNEQFF.

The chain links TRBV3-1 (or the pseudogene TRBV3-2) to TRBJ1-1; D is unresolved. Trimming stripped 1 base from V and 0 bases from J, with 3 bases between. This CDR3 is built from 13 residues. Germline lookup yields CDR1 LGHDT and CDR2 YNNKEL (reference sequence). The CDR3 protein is CASSQAVNTEAFF. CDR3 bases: TGTGCCAGCAGCCAAGCGGTGAACACTGAAGCTTTCTTT.

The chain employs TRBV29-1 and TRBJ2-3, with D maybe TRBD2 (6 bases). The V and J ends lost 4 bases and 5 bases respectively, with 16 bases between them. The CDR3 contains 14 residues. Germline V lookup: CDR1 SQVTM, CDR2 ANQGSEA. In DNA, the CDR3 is TGCAGCGTTGTCGGGGAGGTGGGTGAAGATACGCAGTATTTT. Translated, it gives CSVVGEVGEDTQYF.

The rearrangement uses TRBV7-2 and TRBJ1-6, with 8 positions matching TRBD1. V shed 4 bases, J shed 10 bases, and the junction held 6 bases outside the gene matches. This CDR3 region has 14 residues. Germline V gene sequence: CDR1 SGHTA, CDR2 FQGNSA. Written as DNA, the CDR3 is TGTGCCAGCAGCTCCGGGACAGGAATCTCACCCCTCCACTTT. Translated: CASSSGTGISPLHF.

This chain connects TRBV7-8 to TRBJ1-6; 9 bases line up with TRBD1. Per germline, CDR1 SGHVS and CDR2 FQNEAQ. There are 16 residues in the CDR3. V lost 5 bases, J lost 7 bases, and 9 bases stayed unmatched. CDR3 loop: CASSKETGGLNSPLHF. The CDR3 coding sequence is TGTGCCAGCAGCAAGGAAACAGGGGGCCTGAATTCACCCCTCCACTTT.

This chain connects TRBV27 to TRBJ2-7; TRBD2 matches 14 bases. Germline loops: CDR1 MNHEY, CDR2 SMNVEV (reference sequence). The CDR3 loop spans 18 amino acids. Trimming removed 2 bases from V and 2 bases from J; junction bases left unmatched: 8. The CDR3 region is CASSLDGTSGRRTYEQYF. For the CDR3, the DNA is TGTGCCAGCAGTTTAGATGGGACTAGCGGGAGAAGGACCTACGAGCAGTACTTC.

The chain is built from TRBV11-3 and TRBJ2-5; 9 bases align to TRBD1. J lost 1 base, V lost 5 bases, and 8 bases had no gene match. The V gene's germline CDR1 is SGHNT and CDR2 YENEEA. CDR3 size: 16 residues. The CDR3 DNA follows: TGTGCCAGCAGCAACGGACAGGGGTCACCCCAAGAGACCCAGTACTTC. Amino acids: CASSNGQGSPQETQYF.

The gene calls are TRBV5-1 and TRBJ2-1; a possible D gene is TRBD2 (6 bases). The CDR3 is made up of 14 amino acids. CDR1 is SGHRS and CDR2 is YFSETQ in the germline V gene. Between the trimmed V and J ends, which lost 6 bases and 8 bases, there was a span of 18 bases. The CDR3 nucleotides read TGCGCCAGCACCCTAGAGGGAGGACCCTATGAGCAGTTCTTC. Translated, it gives CASTLEGGPYEQFF.

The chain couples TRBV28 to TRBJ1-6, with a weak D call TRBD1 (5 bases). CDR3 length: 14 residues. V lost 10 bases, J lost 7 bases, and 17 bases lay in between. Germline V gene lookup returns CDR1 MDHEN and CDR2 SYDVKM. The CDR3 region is CATQGRRGNSPLHF. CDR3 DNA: TGTGCCACCCAGGGTAGGAGGGGAAATTCACCCCTCCACTTT. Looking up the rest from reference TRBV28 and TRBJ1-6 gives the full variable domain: DVKVTQSSRYLVKRTGEKVFLECVQDMDHENMFWYRQDPGLGLRLIYFSYDVKMKEKGDIPEGYSVSREKKERFSLILESASTNQTSMYLCATQGRRGNSPLHFGNGTRLTVT.

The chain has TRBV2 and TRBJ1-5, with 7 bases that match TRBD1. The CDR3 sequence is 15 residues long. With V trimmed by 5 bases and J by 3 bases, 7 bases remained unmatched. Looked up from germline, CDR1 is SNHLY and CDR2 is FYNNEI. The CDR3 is CASSSTGVYNQPQHF. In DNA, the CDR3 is TGTGCCAGCAGTTCCACAGGGGTATACAATCAGCCCCAGCATTTT. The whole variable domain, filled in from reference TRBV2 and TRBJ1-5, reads EPEVTQTPSHQVTQMGQEVILRCVPISNHLYFYWYRQILGQKVEFLVSFYNNEISEKSEIFDDQFSVERPDGSNFTLKIRSTKLEDSAMYFCASSSTGVYNQPQHFGDGTRLSIL.

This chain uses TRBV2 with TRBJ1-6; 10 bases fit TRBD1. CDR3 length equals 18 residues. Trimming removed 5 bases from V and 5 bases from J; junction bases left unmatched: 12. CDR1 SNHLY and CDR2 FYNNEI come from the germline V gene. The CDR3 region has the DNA TGTGCCAGCAGTCCCGCGCTGACAGGGGGCGCCCATAATTCACCCCTCCACTTT. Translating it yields CASSPALTGGAHNSPLHF.

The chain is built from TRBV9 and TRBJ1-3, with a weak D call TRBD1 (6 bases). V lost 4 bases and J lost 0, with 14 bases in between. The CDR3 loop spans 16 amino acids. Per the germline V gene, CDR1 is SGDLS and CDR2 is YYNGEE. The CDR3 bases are TGTGCCAGCAGCCCCCTAGGACAGAGCTCTGGAAACACCATATATTTT. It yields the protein CASSPLGQSSGNTIYF. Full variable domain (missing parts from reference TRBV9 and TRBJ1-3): DSGVTQTPKHLITATGQRVTLRCSPRSGDLSVYWYQQSLDQGLQFLIQYYNGEERAKGNILERFSAQQFPDLHSELNLSSLELGDSALYFCASSPLGQSSGNTIYFGEGSWLTVV.

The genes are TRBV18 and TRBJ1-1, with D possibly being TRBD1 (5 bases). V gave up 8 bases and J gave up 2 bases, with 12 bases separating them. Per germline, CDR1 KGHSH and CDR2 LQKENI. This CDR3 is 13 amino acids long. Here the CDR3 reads CASTGDSNTEAFF. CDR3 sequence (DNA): TGTGCCAGCACTGGAGACAGTAACACTGAAGCTTTCTTT.

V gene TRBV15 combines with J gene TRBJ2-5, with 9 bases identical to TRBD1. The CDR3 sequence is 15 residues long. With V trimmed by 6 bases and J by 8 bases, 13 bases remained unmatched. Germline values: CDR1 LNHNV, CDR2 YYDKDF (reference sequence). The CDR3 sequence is CATSLNRGRRETQYF. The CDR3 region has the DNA TGTGCCACCAGTCTGAACAGGGGGCGCAGAGAAACCCAGTACTTC.

The CDR3 loop reads CASSIDLTLNFDYGYTF. Written as DNA, the CDR3 is TGTGCCAGTAGTATAGATTTAACCCTTAACTTCGACTATGGCTACACCTTC. This chain joins TRBV19 and TRBJ1-2; no definite D call. Germline V lookup: CDR1 LNHDA, CDR2 SQIVND (reference sequence). The CDR3 consists of 17 residues. V was cut by 0 bases and J by 3 bases, with 17 bases left in between.

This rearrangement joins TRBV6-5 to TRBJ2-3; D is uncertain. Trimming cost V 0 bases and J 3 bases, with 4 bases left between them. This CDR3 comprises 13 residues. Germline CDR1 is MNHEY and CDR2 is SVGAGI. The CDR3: CASSYSATDTQYF. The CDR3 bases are TGTGCCAGCAGTTACTCGGCAACAGATACGCAGTATTTT.

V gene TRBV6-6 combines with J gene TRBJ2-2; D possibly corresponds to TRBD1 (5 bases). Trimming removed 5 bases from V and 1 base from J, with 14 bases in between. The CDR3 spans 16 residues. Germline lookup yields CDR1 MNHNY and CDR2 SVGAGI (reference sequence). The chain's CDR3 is CASSPGGQGNTGELFF. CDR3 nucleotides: TGTGCCAGCAGTCCCGGTGGGCAGGGGAACACCGGGGAGCTGTTTTTT.

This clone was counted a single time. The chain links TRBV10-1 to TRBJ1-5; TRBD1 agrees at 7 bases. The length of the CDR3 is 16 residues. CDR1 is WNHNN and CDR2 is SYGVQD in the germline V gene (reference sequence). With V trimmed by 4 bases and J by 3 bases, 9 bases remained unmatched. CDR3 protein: CASSGIHGTVNQPQHF. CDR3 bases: TGCGCCAGCAGTGGGATCCACGGGACAGTCAATCAGCCCCAGCATTTT.